This TCR beta chain originates from a study of technical replicates of blood from a handful of donors. Generated by immunoSEQ multiplex PCR, the TCRdb table keeps only in-frame clones and is missing some. This table has approximately 78,000 clones, nearly 97% appearing once. The TCR comes from a human donor in good health. The sample consisted of T cells isolated from PBMCs.

Here the CDR3 reads CASRLTGKLNYGYTF. CDR3 DNA: TGTGCCAGCAGACTGACAGGAAAGCTTAACTATGGCTACACCTTC. The chain combines TRBV13 with TRBJ1-2; possibly TRBD1 for D (6 bases). CDR1 PRHDT and CDR2 FYEKMQ come from the germline V gene (reference sequence). The CDR3 loop spans 15 amino acids. V was trimmed by 6 bases and J by 1 base, leaving 15 bases between them.